These 22 T cell receptor beta chains came from one sample sequenced in a study of OX40 agonist ivuxolimab in advanced cancers. Data came from immunoSEQ multiplex PCR; TCRdb stores just in-frame clones and leaves some out. The sample lists more than 70,000 clones; over 70% were seen once. Sample: CD4+ or CD8+ T cells sorted from blood, taken in a trial of the OX40 agonist ivuxolimab. All receptors come from an adult with an advanced solid tumor such as melanoma, head and neck, liver or kidney cancer.

Written as DNA, the CDR3 is TGTGCCAGCAGTAACGCCCTAAGCACAGATACGCAGTATTTT. It codes for CASSNALSTDTQYF. The V gene is TRBV5-4, the J gene TRBJ2-3; D uncertain. The CDR3 contains 14 residues. Germline V gene sequence: CDR1 SGHNT, CDR2 YYREEE (reference sequence). The V end lost 5 bases, the J end lost 0 bases, and 10 bases lay between the germline ends.

V and J are TRBV11-3 and TRBJ2-1; 8 nucleotides agree with TRBD2. From germline, CDR1 is SGHNT and CDR2 YENEEA. Trimming removed 6 bases from V and 6 bases from J; junction bases left unmatched: 4. The CDR3 consists of 13 residues. CDR3 sequence reads: CASRFSGSNEQFF. CDR3 nucleotide sequence: TGTGCCAGCAGATTCAGCGGGAGCAATGAGCAGTTCTTC.

The rearrangement uses TRBV12-2 and TRBJ2-5; the table calls TRBD1, which could not be checked here. TRBV12-2 is assigned pseudogene status. The CDR3 is 18 residues long. The CDR3 spells CASRLAFLGQGPQETQYF. The CDR3 DNA sequence: TGTGCAAGTCGCTTAGCGTTTCTCGGACAGGGTCCCCAAGAGACCCAGTACTTC.

This clone appeared a few times. The V gene is TRBV10-3, the J gene TRBJ1-5, with D unresolved. V was cut by 2 bases and J by 9 bases, with 11 bases left in between. CDR1 is ENHRY, CDR2 SYGVKD, per germline. The CDR3 is 13 residues long. Here the CDR3 reads CAISEAADGPQHF. The CDR3 DNA sequence: TGTGCCATCAGTGAGGCTGCCGACGGGCCCCAGCATTTT.

As for this clone: The DNA is omitted, as the CDR3 cannot be located on it reliably, and the CDR3 follows TCRdb's listing. The chain carries TRBV19 and TRBJ1-5. Germline V gene data show CDR1 as LNHDA and CDR2 as SQIVND (reference sequence). The CDR3 totals 14 residues, both ends included. CDR3 amino acids: CASSSGIFSQPQHF.

The V and J genes are TRBV5-4 and TRBJ1-3, with D perhaps matching TRBD1 (5 bases). Germline lookup yields CDR1 SGHNT and CDR2 YYREEE (reference sequence). The V and J ends lost 0 bases and 4 bases respectively, with 11 bases between them. The length of the CDR3 is 15 residues. This CDR3 is CASSLGGTAGNTIYF. Here the CDR3 DNA reads TGTGCCAGCAGCTTGGGGGGCACGGCCGGAAACACCATATATTTT.

The chain recombines TRBV11-3 with TRBJ1-3, with D tentatively TRBD1 (5 bases). The CDR3 spans 14 residues. Germline lookup yields CDR1 SGHNT and CDR2 YENEEA. Trimming took 4 bases from V and 2 from J, leaving 9 bases between them. CDR3 in amino acids: CASSSGFAGNTIYF. CDR3 in DNA: TGTGCCAGCAGCTCAGGGTTCGCTGGAAACACCATATATTTT.

V usage is TRBV20-1 and J usage is TRBJ2-5; D call uncertain. Germline lookup yields CDR1 DFQATT and CDR2 SNEGSKA (reference sequence). V was cut by 6 bases and J by 4 bases, with 6 bases left in between. The CDR3 has 10 amino acids. The CDR3 DNA sequence: TGCAGTGCACTTCGAGAGACCCAGTACTTC. Amino acids: CSALRETQYF.

As DNA, the CDR3 is TGTGCCATCAGAGAGAACCGGGACGATAATTCACCCCTCCACTTT. Translating it yields CAIRENRDDNSPLHF. This chain uses TRBV10-3 with TRBJ1-6; perhaps TRBD1 as D (5 bases). Germline V CDR1 and CDR2: ENHRY, SYGVKD. The length of the CDR3 is 15 residues. Trimming took off 6 bases at V and 5 bases at J, with 14 bases between the two ends.

This sequence joins TRBV18 and TRBJ2-3; 7 bases agree with TRBD1. The ends lost 1 base at V and 4 bases at J; junction bases unmatched: 5. Germline assignment: CDR1 KGHSH and CDR2 LQKENI. This CDR3 spans 15 amino acids. CDR3 nucleotides: TGTGCCAGCTCACCACAGGTTCAGGGGGCAGATACGCAGTATTTT. It is translated as CASSPQVQGADTQYF.

The V and J genes are TRBV6-5 and TRBJ1-5; D uncertain. CDR1 is MNHEY, CDR2 SVGAGI, per germline. Trimming stripped 10 bases from V and 5 bases from J, with 15 bases between. The CDR3 length is 13 residues. In DNA, the CDR3 is TGTGCCATCGGGCGATCGACCGATCAGCCCCAGCATTTT. Protein: CAIGRSTDQPQHF.

This chain joins TRBV6-5 and TRBJ2-7; unclear D gene. This CDR3 spans 13 amino acids. Germline V gene sequence: CDR1 MNHEY, CDR2 SVGAGI. The V end was cut by 5 bases, the J end by 7 bases, with 15 bases between. The CDR3, as DNA: TGTGCCAGCAGTCCCGACGCCTTTCATGAGCAGTACTTC. Residues: CASSPDAFHEQYF.

V is TRBV6-5 and J is TRBJ1-6, with 10 bases identical to TRBD1. The CDR3 runs 16 residues. Trimming took 0 bases from V and 9 from J; bases not matched to a gene: 5. Looked up from germline, CDR1 is MNHEY and CDR2 is SVGAGI. As DNA, the CDR3 is TGTGCCAGCAGTTACTCGGGGACAGGGGTAATTTCACCCCTCCACTTT. Its protein product is CASSYSGTGVISPLHF.

J is TRBJ1-6 and V is TRBV7-9; D possibly corresponds to TRBD1 (5 bases). V was cut by 3 bases and J by 10 bases, with 13 bases left in between. CDR3 length: 14 residues. The germline gives CDR1 SEHNR, CDR2 FQNEAQ (reference sequence). This chain's CDR3 is CASSFAPGDSPLHF. The CDR3 coding sequence is TGTGCCAGCAGCTTTGCCCCGGGGGACTCACCCCTCCACTTT.

The chain joins TRBV7-9 to TRBJ2-7, with 9 positions matching TRBD1. Losses at the gene ends were 6 bases for V and 6 bases for J; bases not matched to a gene: 6. The CDR3 contains 13 residues. The V gene's germline CDR1 is SEHNR and CDR2 FQNEAQ (reference sequence). The CDR3 bases are TGTGCCAGCAGTTTGGGACAGGGCGGCGAGCAGTACTTC. This sequence encodes CASSLGQGGEQYF.

This clone was seen a few times. The genes are TRBV6-6 and TRBJ1-5, with D unresolved. There are 12 residues in the CDR3. V lost 4 bases and J 3 bases, leaving 4 bases between the germline ends. CDR1 and CDR2 from the germline V gene are MNHNY and SVGAGI (reference sequence). The CDR3 loop is CASSSNNQPQHF. Written as DNA, the CDR3 is TGTGCCAGCAGTTCCAACAATCAGCCCCAGCATTTT.

This chain connects TRBV30 to TRBJ2-2; D is unresolved. V lost 3 bases to trimming and J lost 6 bases, with 5 bases between them. Germline V gives CDR1 GTSNPN, CDR2 SVGIG (reference sequence). The CDR3 consists of 11 residues. The CDR3 coding sequence is TGTGCCTGGAGCCGAGCCGGGGAGCTGTTTTTT. Translated, it gives CAWSRAGELFF.

The chain links TRBV19 to TRBJ1-5; D possibly corresponds to TRBD1 (5 bases). The V gene's germline CDR1 is LNHDA and CDR2 SQIVND (reference sequence). The CDR3 runs to 16 residues. Trimming removed 1 base at V and 1 base at J, with 11 bases between. The CDR3 here is CASSIGRGGSNQPQHF. The CDR3, as DNA: TGTGCCAGTAGTATAGGGAGGGGCGGAAGCAATCAGCCCCAGCATTTT.

V is TRBV5-1 and J is TRBJ1-1; D not resolved. Trimming shortened V by 0 bases and J by 0 bases, and 6 bases separated the two germline ends. Germline V lookup: CDR1 SGHRS, CDR2 YFSETQ. This CDR3 has 14 amino acids. The CDR3 reads CASSLDLMNTEAFF. DNA for the CDR3: TGCGCCAGCAGCTTGGATTTGATGAACACTGAAGCTTTCTTT. The full variable domain, with the rest looked up from reference TRBV5-1 and TRBJ1-1, is KAGVTQTPRYLIKTRGQQVTLSCSPISGHRSVSWYQQTPGQGLQFLFEYFSETQRNKGNFPGRFSGRQFSNSRSEMNVSTLELGDSALYLCASSLDLMNTEAFFGQGTRLTVV.

V gene TRBV18 combines with J gene TRBJ2-1; D may be TRBD2 (6 bases). CDR1 KGHSH and CDR2 LQKENI come from the germline V gene. The length of the CDR3 is 14 residues. V was trimmed by 8 bases and J by 8 bases, leaving 19 bases between them. For the CDR3, the DNA is TGTGCCAGCGGGGGGTCGTCGGGAGTCGATGAGCAGTTCTTC. Amino acid sequence: CASGGSSGVDEQFF.

V and J are TRBV5-6 and TRBJ2-5, with a weak D call TRBD2 (6 bases). Germline CDR1 and CDR2: SGHDT and YYEEEE. There are 13 residues in the CDR3. Between the trimmed V and J ends, which lost 4 bases and 4 bases, there was a span of 11 bases. The CDR3 sequence is CASSPAGGETQYF. Here the CDR3 DNA reads TGTGCCAGCAGCCCGGCCGGGGGAGAGACCCAGTACTTC.

The table lists this clone with a count of one. The chain recombines TRBV11-3 with TRBJ2-7; the match to TRBD1 covers 8 bases. The trim removed 2 bases at V and 2 bases at J, leaving 5 bases unmatched. The CDR3 consists of 15 residues. Germline V gene data show CDR1 as SGHNT and CDR2 as YENEEA. Written as DNA, the CDR3 is TGTGCCAGCAGCTTACGTCAGGGGGCTCCCTACGAGCAGTACTTC. Its protein product is CASSLRQGAPYEQYF.